This T cell receptor (beta chain) was retrieved from a study of CD8 T cells in Susac syndrome. Across the whole study: Patients with Susac syndrome were therapy-naive, on corticosteroids, or on intravenous immunoglobulin alone at the time that blood was drawn.

Whole-study results and caveats: Within total CD8+ repertoires, over 15 Susac-specific public clones were found, and within CD8+ TEMRA repertoires, five.

As for this clonotype: Its antigen is unidentified.

An amount of RNA that ranged from roughly 0.45 to 1 ug was reverse transcribed with random hexamers. A multiplex approach, immunoSEQ multiplex PCR, amplified TCR beta CDR3 across 54 Vbeta and 13 Jbeta. TCRdb ran MiXCR on the immunoSEQ multiplex PCR reads and lists one entry per CDR3 protein. Found here are around 100,000 distinct CDR3 sequences, nearly 97% of them singletons; the top ten hold roughly 0.29%. Trimming took 1 base from V and 0 from J; bases not matched to a gene: 2. This CDR3 is built from 15 residues. Germline V gene sequence: CDR1 DFQATT, CDR2 SNEGSKA (reference sequence). Recently defined diagnostic criteria classed the Susac syndrome patients as definite or probable.

This chain joins TRBV20-1 and TRBJ2-1; TRBD2 matches 8 bases. The TCR sequence derives from a human donor with Susac syndrome. Sequencing used CD8+ T cells from PBMCs. The CDR3 bases are TGCAGTGCTAGAGCTAGCGGGTACTCCTACAATGAGCAGTTCTTC. Its translation: CSARASGYSYNEQFF.